Listed here are 27 T cell receptor beta chains from one sample, sequenced in a study of blood T cell repertoires in COVID-19. TCRdb's table, derived via immunoSEQ multiplex PCR, lists solely in-frame clones and lacks some. In the table there are just over 70,000 clones, 91% of which are singletons. Sequenced material: peripheral blood. These receptors were obtained from a human donor in a cohort sampled during active COVID-19.

The chain joins TRBV5-5 to TRBJ2-7; 7 bases fit TRBD1. V was pared by 4 bases and J by 1 base, with 5 bases of the junction left unmatched. The CDR3 length is 14 residues. Looked up from germline, CDR1 is SGHKS and CDR2 is YYEKEE (reference sequence). CDR3 sequence: CASSPSGQSYEQYF. The CDR3 bases are TGTGCCAGCAGCCCCTCGGGACAGTCCTACGAGCAGTACTTC.

This sequence joins TRBV10-2 and TRBJ1-1; possibly TRBD1 for D (5 bases). This CDR3 region has 14 residues. V lost 0 bases and J 4 bases, leaving 9 bases between the germline ends. Germline V lookup: CDR1 WSHSY, CDR2 SAAADI. The CDR3 coding sequence is TGCGCCAGCAGTGAGTCGAACGGGGGCACTGAAGCTTTCTTT. The encoded protein is CASSESNGGTEAFF.

The chain is built from TRBV4-1 and TRBJ1-1, with D uncertain. Trimming removed 1 base at V and 3 bases at J, with 9 bases between. The length of the CDR3 is 14 residues. Per the germline V gene, CDR1 is MGHRA and CDR2 is YSYEKL. The CDR3 nucleotides are TGCGCCAGCAGCCAAGGGTCAGGATACACTGAAGCTTTCTTT. Its protein is CASSQGSGYTEAFF.

The chain employs TRBV6-5 and TRBJ1-4, with D possibly TRBD1 on 6 matching bases. Germline loops: CDR1 MNHEY, CDR2 SVGAGI. The CDR3 contains 14 residues. The V and J ends lost 5 bases and 4 bases respectively, with 11 bases between them. This CDR3 reads CASSQDRSNEKLFF. CDR3 DNA: TGTGCCAGCAGTCAGGACAGAAGTAATGAAAAACTGTTTTTT.

A few counts support this clone. The chain is built from TRBV11-2 and TRBJ1-4; 11 nucleotides line up with TRBD1. V gave up 5 bases and J gave up 12 bases; unmatched junction bases: 8. The CDR3 has 14 residues. Germline assignment: CDR1 SGHAT and CDR2 FQNNGV. CDR3 bases: TGTGCCAGCAGCGCCGGACAGGGGGCGATAGAACTGTTTTTT. Protein: CASSAGQGAIELFF.

The chain joins TRBV30 to TRBJ1-5; 7 bases line up with TRBD1. Trimming at V came to 0 bases and at J to 9 bases, leaving 8 bases not matched to a gene. The CDR3 is made up of 14 amino acids. CDR1 and CDR2 (germline): GTSNPN, SVGIG (reference sequence). CDR3 loop: CAWSVRSRGAPQHF. Here the CDR3 DNA reads TGTGCCTGGAGTGTACGATCCAGGGGGGCGCCCCAGCATTTT.

The chain uses TRBV12-5 and TRBJ2-7, with D possibly being TRBD1 (5 bases). The CDR3 sequence is 12 residues long. Trimming took 8 bases from V and 1 from J, leaving 9 bases between them. The germline CDR1 and CDR2 sequences are LGHNT and FRNRAP. The DNA of the CDR3 is TGTGCTAGTAGGCAGGGATCCTACGAGCAGTACTTC. Its translation is CASRQGSYEQYF.

This sequence joins TRBV27 and TRBJ2-7, with D possibly TRBD2 on 6 matching bases. Between the trimmed V and J ends, which lost 8 bases and 5 bases, there was a span of 13 bases. CDR3 size: 12 residues. Germline loops: CDR1 MNHEY, CDR2 SMNVEV (reference sequence). CDR3 protein: CASWGTVDEQYF. The CDR3 DNA is TGTGCCAGCTGGGGGACTGTAGACGAGCAGTACTTC.

This clone was counted once. The rearrangement uses TRBV13 and TRBJ1-1; TRBD1 matches 8 bases. Germline loops: CDR1 PRHDT, CDR2 FYEKMQ (reference sequence). The CDR3 sequence is 15 residues long. With 5 bases clipped from V and 2 bases from J, the junction kept 7 bases outside the gene matches. CDR3 bases: TGTGCCAGCAGCGGTCAGGGGGCGCGTAACACTGAAGCTTTCTTT. This codes for CASSGQGARNTEAFF.

The rearrangement links TRBV7-9 to TRBJ2-7; TRBD1 matches at 10 bases. Germline CDR1 is SEHNR and CDR2 is FQNEAQ (reference sequence). V lost 3 bases and J lost 3; bases outside the gene matches: 5. There are 15 residues in the CDR3. The CDR3 protein is CASSLGTGVFYEQYF. DNA for the CDR3: TGTGCCAGCAGCTTGGGGACAGGGGTCTTCTACGAGCAGTACTTC. The whole variable domain, remainder taken from reference TRBV7-9 and TRBJ2-7, is DTGVSQNPRHKITKRGQNVTFRCDPISEHNRLYWYRQTLGQGPEFLTYFQNEAQLEKSRLLSDRFSAERPKGSFSTLEIQRTEQGDSAMYLCASSLGTGVFYEQYFGPGTRLTVT.

The J gene is TRBJ1-1, the V gene TRBV11-2; a weak D match, TRBD1 (5 bases). Deletions cut 5 bases from V and 6 bases from J, with 19 bases between. In germline, CDR1 is SGHAT, CDR2 FQNNGV. The CDR3 extends over 15 amino acids. In nucleotides, the CDR3 is TGTGCCAGCAGCCCCTCTCCCGACAGCCAGCCTGAAGCTTTCTTT. It encodes CASSPSPDSQPEAFF. Using reference TRBV11-2 and TRBJ1-1 for the parts outside the CDR3, the full variable domain is EAGVAQSPRYKIIEKRQSVAFWCNPISGHATLYWYQQILGQGPKLLIQFQNNGVVDDSQLPKDRFSAERLKGVDSTLKIQPAKLEDSAVYLCASSPSPDSQPEAFFGQGTRLTVV.

The gene calls are TRBV6-5 and TRBJ2-7, with a possible D match to TRBD2 (6 bases). Germline CDR1 and CDR2: MNHEY and SVGAGI. Between the trimmed V and J ends, which lost 6 bases and 1 base, there was a span of 10 bases. This CDR3 comprises 13 residues. This CDR3 is CASSLGGSYEQYF. CDR3 DNA sequence: TGTGCCAGCAGCTTGGGGGGATCCTACGAGCAGTACTTC.

The rearrangement uses TRBV6-5 and TRBJ2-7, with 8 bases fitting TRBD2. V was clipped by 8 bases and J by 0 bases; unmatched bases: 9. This CDR3 has 15 amino acids. The germline gives CDR1 MNHEY, CDR2 SVGAGI. The CDR3 reads CASSQAGLGSYEQYF. CDR3 nucleotides: TGTGCCAGCTCCCAGGCGGGACTAGGCTCCTACGAGCAGTACTTC.

This chain links TRBV2 with TRBJ1-5, with 7 bases identical to TRBD1. Germline V gives CDR1 SNHLY, CDR2 FYNNEI. V was clipped by 8 bases and J by 3 bases; unmatched bases: 10. The CDR3 extends over 15 amino acids. Here the CDR3 DNA reads TGTGCCAGCCTTGCCGACAGGGCGTACAATCAGCCCCAGCATTTT. Amino acids: CASLADRAYNQPQHF.

The chain recombines TRBV5-4 with TRBJ2-7; D is perhaps TRBD1 (6 bases). This CDR3 is 14 amino acids long. Trimming cost V 1 base and J 4 bases, with 12 bases left between them. The germline V gene encodes CDR1 SGHNT and CDR2 YYREEE (reference sequence). The CDR3 loop reads CASSLRGQPYEQYF. CDR3 sequence (DNA): TGTGCCAGCAGCTTGCGTGGACAGCCGTACGAGCAGTACTTC.

The chain joins TRBV27 to TRBJ2-7; the D gene is possibly TRBD1 (6 bases). There are 16 residues in the CDR3. Trimming shortened V by 6 bases and J by 1 base, and 19 bases separated the two germline ends. Germline V gives CDR1 MNHEY, CDR2 SMNVEV (reference sequence). DNA for the CDR3: TGTGCCAGCAGGGGGCTGGGGCAGGGGAGTTCCTACGAGCAGTACTTC. It yields the protein CASRGLGQGSSYEQYF.

The chain couples TRBV28 to TRBJ1-1, with 9 nucleotides matching TRBD1. The CDR3 sequence is 17 residues long. V dropped 2 bases and J dropped 1; count of bases not matched to a gene: 8. The germline CDR1 and CDR2 sequences are MDHEN and SYDVKM. CDR3 region: CASSLQDRGFQNTEAFF. The CDR3 DNA follows: TGTGCCAGCAGTTTACAGGACAGGGGCTTCCAGAACACTGAAGCTTTCTTT.

The chain joins TRBV5-4 to TRBJ2-7; 10 nucleotides match TRBD2. Germline V lookup: CDR1 SGHNT, CDR2 YYREEE (reference sequence). The CDR3 is 16 amino acids. V dropped 3 bases and J dropped 2; count of bases not matched to a gene: 8. The CDR3 loop reads CASSSSSGGTTYEQYF. The CDR3 DNA is TGTGCCAGCAGCTCCTCTAGCGGGGGTACCACCTACGAGCAGTACTTC.

The chain couples TRBV6-1 to TRBJ2-7; the match to TRBD2 covers 8 bases. Germline V gene lookup returns CDR1 MNHNS and CDR2 SASEGT. The CDR3 is 16 residues long. V was clipped by 3 bases and J by 3 bases; unmatched bases: 10. The CDR3 sequence: CASSDWVAGSFYEQYF. The CDR3, as DNA: TGTGCCAGCAGTGATTGGGTAGCGGGGAGTTTCTACGAGCAGTACTTC.

The J gene is TRBJ1-6, the V gene TRBV28; 7 bases map to TRBD1. With V trimmed by 5 bases and J by 7 bases, 11 bases remained unmatched. Germline lookup yields CDR1 MDHEN and CDR2 SYDVKM. CDR3 length: 16 residues. CDR3 sequence (DNA): TGTGCCAGCAGTAACTACAGGGGATATACCAATTCACCCCTCCACTTT. Its translation: CASSNYRGYTNSPLHF.

The rearrangement joins TRBV11-2 to TRBJ1-1, with D perhaps matching TRBD1 (6 bases). Trimming pared 4 bases from V and 1 base from J, leaving 10 bases between. The CDR3 consists of 14 residues. The germline CDR1 and CDR2 sequences are SGHAT and FQNNGV. Written as DNA, the CDR3 is TGTGCCAGCAGCTCAATCAGGGGGAACACTGAAGCTTTCTTT. Encoded protein: CASSSIRGNTEAFF.

V and J are TRBV5-1 and TRBJ2-7, with a weak D call TRBD1 (5 bases). This CDR3 region has 12 residues. V was clipped by 5 bases and J by 2 bases, with 8 bases between them. Germline CDR1 reads SGHRS; CDR2 reads YFSETQ. As DNA, the CDR3 is TGCGCCAGCAGTCCAGGGACCTACGAGCAGTACTTC. Its protein product is CASSPGTYEQYF.

The rearrangement links TRBV11-2 to TRBJ2-3; D gene unclear. CDR3 length: 15 amino acids. V lost 5 bases and J 0 bases, leaving 12 bases between the germline ends. Germline V gene data show CDR1 as SGHAT and CDR2 as FQNNGV. The CDR3, as DNA: TGTGCCAGCAGCCCCATCAGGTCTAGCACAGATACGCAGTATTTT. As protein: CASSPIRSSTDTQYF. The whole variable domain, filled in from reference TRBV11-2 and TRBJ2-3, reads EAGVAQSPRYKIIEKRQSVAFWCNPISGHATLYWYQQILGQGPKLLIQFQNNGVVDDSQLPKDRFSAERLKGVDSTLKIQPAKLEDSAVYLCASSPIRSSTDTQYFGPGTRLTVL.

The rearrangement uses TRBV12-3 or TRBV12-4 and TRBJ1-1, with a possible D match to TRBD1 (6 bases). The CDR3 is 12 residues long. Trimming removed 2 bases at V and 5 bases at J, with 6 bases between. CDR3 region: CASSLQGTEAFF. CDR3 bases: TGTGCCAGCAGTTTACAGGGGACTGAAGCTTTCTTT.

This chain connects TRBV27 to TRBJ2-7; 8 nucleotides match TRBD1. CDR3 length: 13 amino acids. The germline V gene encodes CDR1 MNHEY and CDR2 SMNVEV (reference sequence). With 7 bases clipped from V and 6 bases from J, the junction kept 8 bases outside the gene matches. The CDR3 reads CASTYTTGGEQYF. CDR3 nucleotide sequence: TGTGCCAGCACATATACAACAGGGGGCGAGCAGTACTTC.

This clone was counted a single time. The chain links TRBV28 to TRBJ1-2, with D possibly TRBD1 on 5 matching bases. The germline V gene has CDR1 MDHEN and CDR2 SYDVKM. The CDR3 length is 19 residues. V lost 4 bases, J lost 1 base, and 25 bases lay in between. The CDR3 is CASSSVPTGSDRYNYGYTF. As DNA, the CDR3 is TGTGCCAGCAGTTCCGTACCAACAGGATCCGATCGCTATAACTATGGCTACACCTTC.

V usage is TRBV5-1 and J usage is TRBJ2-7; a weak D match, TRBD1 (6 bases). The CDR3 is 15 amino acids. Germline V CDR1 and CDR2: SGHRS, YFSETQ. V gave up 5 bases and J gave up 0 bases, with 15 bases separating them. The CDR3 sequence: CASSRQASSSYEQYF. The CDR3 nucleotides read TGCGCCAGCAGTAGACAGGCCTCAAGCTCCTACGAGCAGTACTTC. Supplemented by reference TRBV5-1 and TRBJ2-7, the full variable domain reads KAGVTQTPRYLIKTRGQQVTLSCSPISGHRSVSWYQQTPGQGLQFLFEYFSETQRNKGNFPGRFSGRQFSNSRSEMNVSTLELGDSALYLCASSRQASSSYEQYFGPGTRLTVT.